The present TCR beta chain was sequenced within a study of T cells after yellow fever vaccination. Study-wide background: The authors prepared low-cell-number fractions using SMART-Seq v4 Ultra Low Input. General observations from the study: Most clones from primary vaccination were detected again post-booster (about 95% CD4, 88% CD8). Clonotype sharing between CD4 and CD8 compartments was small.

UMIs were added to TCR cDNA along with a universal primer site when it was made by 5'RACE template switching. TCRdb re-called the 5' RACE reads through MiXCR, storing one row per CDR3 protein. The sample has some 260,000 distinct CDR3 sequences, around 5.3% seen once. Note on this clonotype: The antigen remains undetermined.

With V trimmed by 4 bases and J by 1 base, 5 bases remained unmatched. CDR1 SGHRS and CDR2 YFSETQ come from the germline V gene. CDR3 length equals 16 residues. The genes are TRBV5-1 and TRBJ2-1, with 10 bases fitting TRBD2. This specimen was CD4+ T cells sorted from PBMCs, taken on the day of the yellow fever booster vaccination. The clonotype originates from a man aged 18 to 29 who received the YFV17D yellow fever vaccine. DNA of the CDR3: TGCGCCAGCAGCCCCTCTAGCGGGGGTTCCTACAATGAGCAGTTCTTC. Amino acid sequence: CASSPSSGGSYNEQFF. The full variable domain, with the rest looked up from reference TRBV5-1 and TRBJ2-1, is KAGVTQTPRYLIKTRGQQVTLSCSPISGHRSVSWYQQTPGQGLQFLFEYFSETQRNKGNFPGRFSGRQFSNSRSEMNVSTLELGDSALYLCASSPSSGGSYNEQFFGPGTRLTVL.